Shown below are 21 T cell receptor beta chains from a single sample sequenced in a study of blood T cell repertoires in COVID-19. Assay: immunoSEQ multiplex PCR; the TCRdb copy retains only in-frame clones and omits some. The data show 150,000 to 160,000 clones, approximately 78% seen once. The specimen sequenced was peripheral blood. The receptors originated from a man at least 80 years old with acute or convalescent COVID-19.

This sequence joins TRBV27 and TRBJ1-3; D perhaps matches TRBD1 (5 bases). The length of the CDR3 is 16 residues. V lost 7 bases and J 0 bases, leaving 16 bases between the germline ends. Germline CDR1 and CDR2: MNHEY and SMNVEV (reference sequence). The CDR3 DNA reads TGTGCCAGCATCACCTCTCGGGGGAGCTCTGGAAACACCATATATTTT. This translates into CASITSRGSSGNTIYF.

V gene TRBV10-3 combines with J gene TRBJ1-2, with D uncertain. With 4 bases removed from V and 1 base from J, the gap between germline ends came to 7 bases. The CDR3 is made up of 13 amino acids. Germline CDR1 and CDR2: ENHRY and SYGVKD. CDR3 nucleotides: TGTGCCATCAGTGTGCAGGATAACTATGGCTACACCTTC. This encodes CAISVQDNYGYTF.

The rearrangement links TRBV10-3 to TRBJ2-7, with D possibly TRBD1 on 6 matching bases. The CDR3 sequence is 16 residues long. The germline V and J ends were trimmed by 6 bases and 0 bases, with 18 bases remaining between them. Germline CDR1 is ENHRY and CDR2 is SYGVKD. The CDR3 reads CAISKTLTGTSYEQYF. CDR3 DNA: TGTGCCATCAGCAAAACCCTTACAGGGACCTCCTACGAGCAGTACTTC.

The rearrangement joins TRBV7-2 to TRBJ2-6; D is perhaps TRBD1 (6 bases). The CDR3 extends over 15 amino acids. Trimming stripped 5 bases from V and 4 bases from J, with 12 bases between. Germline V gene sequence: CDR1 SGHTA, CDR2 FQGNSA. This CDR3 reads CASSRPGAGANVLTF. The CDR3 coding sequence is TGTGCCAGCAGCAGACCAGGGGCCGGGGCCAACGTCCTGACTTTC.

The chain has TRBV4-3 and TRBJ1-2; D is uncertain. Trimming removed 0 bases at V and 4 bases at J, with 9 bases between. CDR1 and CDR2 (germline): LGHNA, YSLEER. CDR3 length equals 14 residues. The CDR3 is CASSQDQRSYGYTF. The CDR3 DNA sequence: TGCGCCAGCAGCCAAGATCAAAGGAGCTATGGCTACACCTTC.

This clone was detected only a few times. The rearrangement links TRBV28 to TRBJ2-1; D is perhaps TRBD1 (6 bases). Germline V gives CDR1 MDHEN, CDR2 SYDVKM. Trimming shortened V by 7 bases and J by 5 bases, and 24 bases separated the two germline ends. This CDR3 comprises 17 residues. The CDR3 sequence is CASIPSGTRPGDNEQFF. Written as DNA, the CDR3 is TGTGCCAGCATCCCATCCGGGACACGGCCCGGGGACAATGAGCAGTTCTTC.

CDR3 amino acids: CASSPQAGGGPNYGYTF. The CDR3 region has the DNA TGTGCCAGCAGCCCCCAGGCTGGGGGGGGGCCTAACTATGGCTACACCTTC. The chain carries TRBV9 and TRBJ1-2, with D perhaps TRBD1 (6 bases). The CDR3 is 17 amino acids. CDR1 and CDR2 (germline): SGDLS, YYNGEE. V lost 4 bases and J 0 bases, leaving 19 bases between the germline ends.

This clone was counted a few times. This chain links TRBV6-5 with TRBJ1-3; D remains ambiguous. V was shortened by 0 bases and J by 0 bases, with 9 bases between the two germline ends. The CDR3 extends over 16 amino acids. CDR1 is MNHEY, CDR2 SVGAGI, per germline. CDR3 region: CASSYSQVGSGNTIYF. In DNA, the CDR3 is TGTGCCAGCAGTTACTCCCAAGTCGGCTCTGGAAACACCATATATTTT.

The V and J genes are TRBV5-5 and TRBJ2-2; 15 bases map to TRBD2. This CDR3 has 19 residues. Germline V lookup: CDR1 SGHKS, CDR2 YYEKEE (reference sequence). J lost 1 base, V lost 0 bases, and 4 bases had no gene match. CDR3 nucleotides: TGTGCCAGCAGCTTGGTGGGACTAGCGGGGGGCCTGAACACCGGGGAGCTGTTTTTT. Amino acid sequence: CASSLVGLAGGLNTGELFF.

Only a few counts were recorded for this clone. This chain uses TRBV10-3 with TRBJ2-5, with 8 bases aligning to TRBD1. The CDR3 is made up of 11 amino acids. V trimming: 6 bases; J trimming: 13 bases; junction bases outside the gene matches: 7. From germline, CDR1 is ENHRY and CDR2 SYGVKD. CDR3 coding DNA: TGTGCCATCAGCGCCGGGACAGGCCGGTACTTC. Encoded protein: CAISAGTGRYF.

The chain employs TRBV3-1 (or the pseudogene TRBV3-2) and TRBJ1-3, with TRBD1 matching over 11 bases. CDR1 and CDR2 from the germline V gene are LGHDT and YNNKEL (reference sequence). V shed 5 bases and J 4 bases; nucleotides not matched to a gene: 4. The CDR3 length is 15 residues. The CDR3, as DNA: TGTGCCAGCAGCAGGGACAGGGGGAACGGAAACACCATATATTTT. Translating gives CASSRDRGNGNTIYF.

This chain connects TRBV5-1 to TRBJ2-7; 10 bases line up with TRBD1. Per the germline V gene, CDR1 is SGHRS and CDR2 is YFSETQ. The length of the CDR3 is 18 residues. The V and J ends lost 0 bases and 3 bases, in that order; junction bases with no gene match: 12. The CDR3 loop is CASSLAPLGDRGGYEQYV. Written as DNA, the CDR3 is TGCGCCAGCAGCTTGGCTCCCTTAGGGGACAGGGGAGGCTACGAGCAGTACGTC.

CDR3 residues: CASSLARGDSSYTF. CDR3 bases: TGCGCCAGCAGCTTGGCCAGGGGGGATAGCAGCTACACCTTC. The chain joins TRBV5-1 to TRBJ1-2; 7 nucleotides align to TRBD1. The trim removed 0 bases at V and 9 bases at J, leaving 8 bases unmatched. Germline V CDR1 and CDR2: SGHRS, YFSETQ. The CDR3 has 14 residues.

The chain combines TRBV30 with TRBJ2-1; D possibly corresponds to TRBD1 (6 bases). The germline CDR1 and CDR2 sequences are GTSNPN and SVGIG (reference sequence). This CDR3 has 13 residues. The ends were cut back, 4 bases at V and 7 bases at J, with 14 bases in the middle. The CDR3 bases are TGTGCCTGGACGGCCGGACAGTCGAATGAGCAGTTCTTC. Translating gives CAWTAGQSNEQFF.

This chain connects TRBV28 to TRBJ1-1; D call uncertain. Deletions cut 5 bases from V and 5 bases from J, with 12 bases between. The CDR3 loop spans 13 amino acids. Germline assignment: CDR1 MDHEN and CDR2 SYDVKM. CDR3 loop: CASSPYIQTEAFF. CDR3 coding DNA: TGTGCCAGCAGTCCATACATTCAAACTGAAGCTTTCTTT.

The genes are TRBV18 and TRBJ1-5; D gene uncertain. CDR3 length: 15 residues. Trimming took off 2 bases at V and 1 base at J, with 9 bases between the two ends. CDR1 and CDR2 from the germline V gene are KGHSH and LQKENI. CDR3 residues: CASSPTAGSNQPQHF. In nucleotides, the CDR3 is TGTGCCAGCTCACCAACGGCAGGCAGCAATCAGCCCCAGCATTTT. The full variable domain, in which reference TRBV18 and TRBJ1-5 provide the parts outside the CDR3, is NAGVMQNPRHLVRRRGQEARLRCSPMKGHSHVYWYRQLPEEGLKFMVYLQKENIIDESGMPKERFSAEFPKEGPSILRIQQVVRGDSAAYFCASSPTAGSNQPQHFGDGTRLSIL.

This sequence joins TRBV19 and TRBJ2-6; 12 nucleotides match TRBD1. The V gene's germline CDR1 is LNHDA and CDR2 SQIVND (reference sequence). The CDR3 sequence is 17 residues long. With V trimmed by 5 bases and J by 2 bases, 4 bases remained unmatched. The CDR3 DNA reads as TGTGCCAGTAGTCCCCGGGACAGGGGGCCTGGGGCCAACGTCCTGACTTTC. It codes for CASSPRDRGPGANVLTF.

Regarding this clone: The identical CDR3 is also encoded by other nucleotide sequences in the sample. The genes are TRBV5-6 and TRBJ1-1, with 8 bases lining up with TRBD1. V lost 2 bases and J lost 4; bases outside the gene matches: 1. This CDR3 comprises 13 residues. Germline V gene data show CDR1 as SGHDT and CDR2 as YYEEEE. The DNA of the CDR3 is TGTGCCAGCAGCTTAACAGGGGGCACTGAAGCTTTCTTT. This encodes CASSLTGGTEAFF.

Note on this clone: The same CDR3 arises from other DNA sequences in this sample as well. V and J are TRBV27 and TRBJ1-2, with unresolved D. Trimming took 4 bases from V and 2 from J, leaving 11 bases between them. This CDR3 region has 14 residues. Germline CDR1 reads MNHEY; CDR2 reads SMNVEV (reference sequence). The CDR3 region is CASSSRTGNYGYTF. CDR3 sequence (DNA): TGTGCCAGCAGTTCGAGGACGGGGAACTATGGCTACACCTTC.

V is TRBV3-1 (or the pseudogene TRBV3-2) and J is TRBJ2-1, with TRBD2 matching over 8 bases. Germline CDR1 LGHDT, CDR2 YNNKEL (reference sequence). The CDR3 has 17 residues. After removal of 0 bases from V and 5 bases from J, the junction contained 9 bases not matched to a gene. The CDR3 spells CASSQEWAAGANNEQFF. Written as DNA, the CDR3 is TGTGCCAGCAGCCAAGAGTGGGCAGCGGGGGCGAACAATGAGCAGTTCTTC.

The table lists this clone with a count of one. The chain links TRBV6-6 to TRBJ2-7; possible D gene TRBD1, 6 bases. This CDR3 has 14 residues. V was pared by 0 bases and J by 6 bases, with 12 bases between. Germline lookup yields CDR1 MNHNY and CDR2 SVGAGI (reference sequence). CDR3 in amino acids: CASSYSPQGLEQYF. The CDR3 DNA reads as TGTGCCAGCAGTTACTCCCCTCAGGGGCTCGAGCAGTACTTC.